This T cell receptor beta chain emerged from a study of technical replicates of blood from several donors. This clone was counted a single time. Clones were read by immunoSEQ multiplex PCR, and TCRdb kept only the in-frame ones, dropping some. The top ten hold 0.15% to 0.2% of the sample, which has around 84,000 clones, about 97% seen once. CDR3 length: 15 amino acids. Germline assignment: CDR1 LNHNV and CDR2 YYDKDF (reference sequence). Trimming shortened V by 0 bases and J by 5 bases, and 13 bases separated the two germline ends. The sequencing sample was made of T cells isolated from PBMCs. The TCR comes from a human donor in good health. This chain uses TRBV15 with TRBJ1-1, with D tentatively TRBD1 (5 bases). The CDR3 protein is CATSRDPTQDTEAFF. DNA for the CDR3: TGTGCCACCAGCAGAGATCCGACACAGGATACTGAAGCTTTCTTT. The entire variable domain, with the rest obtained from reference TRBV15 and TRBJ1-1, is as follows: DAMVIQNPRYQVTQFGKPVTLSCSQTLNHNVMYWYQQKSSQAPKLLFHYYDKDFNNEADTPDNFQSRRPNTSFCFLDIRSPGLGDTAMYLCATSRDPTQDTEAFFGQGTRLTVV.